One sample yielded the 6 T cell receptor beta chains listed below, sequenced in a study of regulatory T cells in long-lasting Graves disease. Time point in this sample: newly diagnosed GD, antithyroid drugs for less than 3 months. TCR sequences were obtained from RNA taken from PBMCs. Construction of TCR beta libraries relied on iRepertoire HTBI primers and on Arm-PCR targeting CDR3 regions. TCRdb passed the multiplex PCR reads through MiXCR, listing each CDR3 protein once. This repertoire shows a few hundred thousand distinct CDR3 sequences, over 15% found once; its top ten account for 25% to 30%. A further study also used this sample, focusing on T cells in Graves' hyperthyroidism and ophthalmopathy.

Sequenced here: peripheral blood mononuclear cells (PBMCs), sampled at new diagnosis, from a patient treated with antithyroid drugs. These receptors originate from a man aged 40-49 years with Graves disease.

This clonotype was counted at least ten times. V usage is TRBV29-1 and J usage is TRBJ2-4; TRBD1 might be the D (5 bases). Germline V gene sequence: CDR1 SQVTM, CDR2 ANQGSEA. Trimming cost V 4 bases and J 0 bases, with 10 bases left between them. This CDR3 is built from 14 residues. The DNA of the CDR3 is TGCAGCGTTGCCGGACACCTAGCCAAAAACATTCAGTACTTC. It codes for CSVAGHLAKNIQYF.

This clonotype appeared many times. The gene calls are TRBV28 and TRBJ1-2; 8 bases are a match to TRBD1. After removal of 4 bases from V and 7 bases from J, the junction contained 8 bases not matched to a gene. Germline CDR1 is MDHEN and CDR2 is SYDVKM. There are 14 residues in the CDR3. The DNA of the CDR3 is TGTGCCAGCAGTTCTGGACAGGGCTCACGTGGCTACACCTTC. Translating it yields CASSSGQGSRGYTF.

This clonotype was observed many times. The chain is built from TRBV20-1 and TRBJ2-1; possible D gene TRBD1, 6 bases. The CDR3 covers 16 residues. With 0 bases removed from V and 2 bases from J, the gap between germline ends came to 14 bases. Germline V gene data show CDR1 as DFQATT and CDR2 as SNEGSKA (reference sequence). This CDR3 reads CSARDRGQGAYNEQFF. In DNA form, the CDR3 reads TGCAGTGCTAGAGATCGGGGACAAGGAGCCTACAATGAGCAGTTCTTC.

There are many counts of this clonotype. This chain links TRBV30 with TRBJ1-1; D is unclear. Germline lookup yields CDR1 GTSNPN and CDR2 SVGIG (reference sequence). CDR3 size: 15 residues. Trimming took 5 bases from V and 1 from J, leaving 17 bases between them. Here the CDR3 reads CAWGPLHGRNTEAFF. Here the CDR3 DNA reads TGTGCCTGGGGCCCACTACATGGGAGGAACACTGAAGCTTTCTTT.

This chain connects TRBV7-2 to TRBJ2-7; a weak D match, TRBD1 (5 bases). The CDR3 runs to 13 residues. Looked up from germline, CDR1 is SGHTA and CDR2 is FQGNSA. Trimming cost V 1 base and J 7 bases, with 11 bases left between them. CDR3 region: CASSLDLGEEQYF. As DNA, the CDR3 is TGTGCCAGCAGCTTAGATCTAGGGGAAGAGCAGTACTTC.

As for this clonotype: This may stem from a read error, because a much larger clone lies one nucleotide away. The rearrangement uses TRBV20-1 and TRBJ1-1, with 8 bases fitting TRBD1. The V gene's germline CDR1 is DFQATT and CDR2 SNEGSKA (reference sequence). J was trimmed by 6 bases and V by 8 bases; bases with no gene match: 8. The CDR3 is 12 amino acids. The CDR3 DNA is TGCAGTTCAACAGGGGGACCCTCTGAAGCTTTCTTT. This translates into CSSTGGPSEAFF.